This TCR beta chain was sequenced during a study of blood T cell repertoires in COVID-19. Data came from immunoSEQ multiplex PCR; TCRdb stores just in-frame clones and leaves some out. The profile shows 280,000 or so clones, 70% to 90% of them singletons. This clone was recorded only once. All recovered Cohort 3 donors got two negative PCRs, got clearance, or saw symptom resolution. Source material: PBMCs or T cells enriched from blood (not recorded which). This TCR was recovered from a young man who had recovered from COVID-19.

Here the CDR3 DNA reads TGTGCCATCAGTGTCACCTTGGAGGCGGCCATCTACGAGCAGTACTTC. Its translation: CAISVTLEAAIYEQYF. This chain connects TRBV10-3 to TRBJ2-7; TRBD2 might be the D (5 bases). The CDR3 length is 16 residues. The germline V gene encodes CDR1 ENHRY and CDR2 SYGVKD. The V end was cut by 4 bases, the J end by 3 bases, with 19 bases between.